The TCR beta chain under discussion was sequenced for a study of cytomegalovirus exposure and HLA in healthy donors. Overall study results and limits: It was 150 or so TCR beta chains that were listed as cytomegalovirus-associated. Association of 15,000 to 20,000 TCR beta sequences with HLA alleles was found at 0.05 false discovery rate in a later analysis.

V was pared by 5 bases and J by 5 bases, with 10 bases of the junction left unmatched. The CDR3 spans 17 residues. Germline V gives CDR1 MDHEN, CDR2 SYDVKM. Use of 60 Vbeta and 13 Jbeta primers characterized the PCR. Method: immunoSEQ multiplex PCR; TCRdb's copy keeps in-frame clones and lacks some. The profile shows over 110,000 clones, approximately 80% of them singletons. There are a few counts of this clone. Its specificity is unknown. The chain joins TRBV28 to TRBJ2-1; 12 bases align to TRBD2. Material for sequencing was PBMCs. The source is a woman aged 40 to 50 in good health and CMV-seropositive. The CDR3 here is CASSLGRLAGEDNEQFF. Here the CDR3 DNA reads TGTGCCAGCAGTCTCGGTCGACTAGCGGGAGAAGACAATGAGCAGTTCTTC.